This entry concerns a single TCR beta chain. This CDR3 is also generated by other DNA sequences in the sample. All participating donors were Caucasian adults from Nashville, Tennessee. The assay used deep level. Genomic DNA from each subset was divided evenly over several immunoSEQ plates. The assay was immunoSEQ multiplex PCR, and TCRdb's table has in-frame clones only and misses some. The repertoire holds roughly 2.6 million clones, 85% to 95% seen once, with about 0.13% in the top ten. Germline values: CDR1 MDHEN, CDR2 SYDVKM. The CDR3 has 13 amino acids. The V and J ends lost 2 bases and 4 bases respectively, with 8 bases between them. This sample is drawn from a study of shared clonotypes between healthy human individuals.

The J gene is TRBJ1-2, the V gene TRBV28, with D perhaps TRBD1 (5 bases). The clonotype originates from a man between 18 and 35 years old in good health. Sequences were obtained from naive CD4+ T cells sorted from blood. As for subset: CD45RA+ positively selected. CDR3 sequence reads: CASSLKGFYGYTF. DNA of the CDR3: TGTGCCAGCAGTTTAAAGGGGTTCTATGGCTACACCTTC.